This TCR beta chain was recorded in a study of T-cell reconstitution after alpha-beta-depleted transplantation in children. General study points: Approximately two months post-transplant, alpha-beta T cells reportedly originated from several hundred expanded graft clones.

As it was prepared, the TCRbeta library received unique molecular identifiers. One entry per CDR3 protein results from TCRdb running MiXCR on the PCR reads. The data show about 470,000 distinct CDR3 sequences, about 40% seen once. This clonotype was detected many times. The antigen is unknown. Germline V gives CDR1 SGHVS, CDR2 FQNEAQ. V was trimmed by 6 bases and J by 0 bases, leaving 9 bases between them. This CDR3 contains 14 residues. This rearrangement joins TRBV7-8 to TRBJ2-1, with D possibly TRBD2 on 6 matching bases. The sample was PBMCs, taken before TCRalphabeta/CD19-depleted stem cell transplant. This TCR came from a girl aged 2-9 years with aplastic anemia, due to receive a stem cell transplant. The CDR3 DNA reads TGTGCCAGCAGGGGAGGAAACTCCTACAATGAGCAGTTCTTC. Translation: CASRGGNSYNEQFF.